This T cell receptor (beta chain) appears in the sequencing data of a study of patients and donors after allogeneic stem cell transplantation. Per germline, CDR1 KGHSH and CDR2 LQKENI. This CDR3 is built from 13 residues. The ends were cut back, 0 bases at V and 7 bases at J, with 9 bases in the middle. TCRdb analysed the RT-PCR reads with MiXCR anew, one entry per CDR3 protein. This table has about 410,000 distinct CDR3 sequences, under 20% appearing once. This sequence was found in a human donor who was either an allogeneic HSCT recipient or a stem cell or donor lymphocyte infusion donor (not recorded which). It is not recorded whose cells these are; they may come from a transplant donor. The genes are TRBV18 and TRBJ1-2; a weak D match, TRBD1 (6 bases). Sequenced sample: blood, either unsorted or a sorted T cell fraction (not recorded which). The CDR3 loop is CASSPPEGVGYTF. The DNA for the CDR3 is TGTGCCAGCTCACCACCGGAGGGGGTTGGCTACACCTTC.